The 9 T cell receptor beta chains listed next were all sequenced from one sample in a study of cytotoxic CD8 clonotypes in ibrutinib-treated CLL (TCRdb year 2021). The receptor library was made with the immunoSEQ multiplex PCR assay. This is the immuneACCESS table as TCRdb keeps it, with only in-frame sequences that have V and J called. A part of the clones is gone; compared with another copy, unresolved V genes explain less than half, and the rest is unexplained. This sample holds 30,000 to 40,000 clones; about 70% were observed only once. The ten largest clones take up 9.5% to 13% of the sample. In the paper's terms, the time point label means: progressive disease on ibrutinib. The specimen comprised PBMCs, sampled at disease progression, from a patient treated with ibrutinib. The receptors come from a human donor with chronic lymphocytic leukemia.

For the CDR3, the DNA is TGTGCCAGCAGTGAATACATCACTTCGTGGGACGAGTCTAATGAAAAACTGTTTTTT. Translation: CASSEYITSWDESNEKLFF. The chain recombines TRBV2 with TRBJ1-4, with D maybe TRBD1 (5 bases). Between the trimmed V and J ends, which lost 2 bases and 3 bases, there was a span of 22 bases. The V gene's germline CDR1 is SNHLY and CDR2 FYNNEI. The CDR3 covers 19 residues.

V is TRBV27 and J is TRBJ1-5; D unresolved. V was pared by 3 bases and J by 9 bases, with 18 bases between. CDR1 and CDR2 (germline): MNHEY, SMNVEV (reference sequence). CDR3 length: 15 residues. CDR3 in amino acids: CASSFSPPQHGPQHF. CDR3 in DNA: TGTGCCAGCAGTTTTTCCCCCCCACAGCACGGGCCCCAGCATTTT.

The V gene is TRBV2, the J gene TRBJ2-3; 9 bases are shared with TRBD1. V trimming: 9 bases; J trimming: 0 bases; junction bases outside the gene matches: 4. The germline V gene encodes CDR1 SNHLY and CDR2 FYNNEI. The CDR3 is made up of 14 amino acids. CDR3 bases: TGTGCCAGGGGGACAGGGACTAGCACAGATACGCAGTATTTT. It yields the protein CARGTGTSTDTQYF. The full variable domain, its missing parts supplied by reference TRBV2 and TRBJ2-3, is EPEVTQTPSHQVTQMGQEVILRCVPISNHLYFYWYRQILGQKVEFLVSFYNNEISEKSEIFDDQFSVERPDGSNFTLKIRSTKLEDSAMYFCARGTGTSTDTQYFGPGTRLTVL.

This clone is a singleton in its sample. V and J are TRBV5-1 and TRBJ2-7; D might be TRBD1 (5 bases). Germline V gene data show CDR1 as SGHRS and CDR2 as YFSETQ. The CDR3 contains 18 residues. V lost 4 bases to trimming and J lost 3 bases, with 26 bases between them. In DNA form, the CDR3 reads TGCGCCAGCAGCCGTGGGGCCGCGCGAACAGGACCTAACTACGAGCAGTACTTC. It encodes CASSRGAARTGPNYEQYF.

This clone was detected only a few times. V is TRBV5-1 and J is TRBJ2-2; 7 bases agree with TRBD2. The V gene end was trimmed by 0 bases and the J gene end by 2 bases; junction bases not matched to a gene: 4. The CDR3 contains 16 residues. Germline lookup yields CDR1 SGHRS and CDR2 YFSETQ. The CDR3 loop reads CASSLVAGDNTGELFF. The CDR3, as DNA: TGCGCCAGCAGCTTGGTGGCGGGGGACAACACCGGGGAGCTGTTTTTT.

This rearrangement joins TRBV9 to TRBJ2-3, with TRBD2 identical over 7 bases. The CDR3 covers 16 residues. Germline V gives CDR1 SGDLS, CDR2 YYNGEE. V was pared by 3 bases and J by 5 bases, with 12 bases of the junction left unmatched. CDR3 nucleotides: TGTGCCAGCAGCGCATCGGGGAGGGCGCTCGGAGATACGCAGTATTTT. Protein product: CASSASGRALGDTQYF.

The gene calls are TRBV19 and TRBJ2-6, with D perhaps being TRBD1 or TRBD2 (5 bases each). The germline CDR1 and CDR2 sequences are LNHDA and SQIVND (reference sequence). This CDR3 comprises 16 residues. V lost 9 bases and J lost 2, with 17 bases in between. This CDR3 reads CASTTSGLPGANVLTF. In nucleotides, the CDR3 is TGTGCCAGCACGACGTCGGGGCTGCCTGGGGCCAACGTCCTGACTTTC.

This chain links TRBV27 with TRBJ1-4; perhaps TRBD1 as D (5 bases). The germline V gene encodes CDR1 MNHEY and CDR2 SMNVEV (reference sequence). V dropped 6 bases and J dropped 4 bases, with 12 bases sitting between them. The CDR3 is made up of 14 amino acids. The CDR3 nucleotides read TGTGCCAGCAGCCTCCGGGGCCTTAATGAAAAACTGTTTTTT. Translated, it gives CASSLRGLNEKLFF. Full variable domain (rest looked up from reference TRBV27 and TRBJ1-4): EAQVTQNPRYLITVTGKKLTVTCSQNMNHEYMSWYRQDPGLGLRQIYYSMNVEVTDKGDVPEGYKVSRKEKRNFPLILESPSPNQTSLYFCASSLRGLNEKLFFGSGTQLSVL.

The gene calls are TRBV7-9 and TRBJ2-1, with TRBD2 matching 13 bases. J lost 5 bases, V lost 4 bases, and 5 bases had no gene match. The CDR3 has 16 residues. Germline CDR1 SEHNR, CDR2 FQNEAQ (reference sequence). In nucleotides, the CDR3 is TGTGCCAGCAGCTCCCGGACTAGCGGGGGAGACAATGAGCAGTTCTTC. It yields the protein CASSSRTSGGDNEQFF.